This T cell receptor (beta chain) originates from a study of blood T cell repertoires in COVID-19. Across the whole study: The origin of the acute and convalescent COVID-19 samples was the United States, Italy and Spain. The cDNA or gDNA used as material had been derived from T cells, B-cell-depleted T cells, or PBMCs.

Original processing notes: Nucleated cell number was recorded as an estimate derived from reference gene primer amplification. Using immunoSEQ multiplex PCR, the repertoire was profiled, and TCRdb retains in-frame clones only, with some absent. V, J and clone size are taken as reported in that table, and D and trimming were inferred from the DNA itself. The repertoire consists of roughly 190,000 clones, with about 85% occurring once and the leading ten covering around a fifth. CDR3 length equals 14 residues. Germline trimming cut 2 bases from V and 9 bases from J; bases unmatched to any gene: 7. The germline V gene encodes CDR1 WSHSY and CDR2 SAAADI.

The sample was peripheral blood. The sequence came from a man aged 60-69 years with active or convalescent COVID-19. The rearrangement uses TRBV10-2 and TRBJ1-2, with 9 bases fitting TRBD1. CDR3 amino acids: CASSEGYRGLRYTF. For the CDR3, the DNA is TGCGCCAGCAGTGAGGGTTACAGGGGGCTTCGCTACACCTTC.